The clone carrying this T cell receptor beta chain was detected a few times. The source of the sample is a study of blood T cell repertoires in COVID-19. The CDR3 is made up of 15 amino acids. Deletions cut 4 bases from V and 6 bases from J, with 18 bases between. Germline lookup yields CDR1 SGHDN and CDR2 FVKESK. The repertoire was sequenced with immunoSEQ multiplex PCR; TCRdb's copy has only in-frame clones and lacks some. This table has about 190,000 clones, around nine tenths appearing once. This sequence joins TRBV14 and TRBJ1-1; no clear D. Sequencing was done on a sample of peripheral blood. The clonotype was recovered from a man between 18 and 35 years old with active or convalescent COVID-19. This CDR3 is CASSPGLGLAPEAFF. In DNA form, the CDR3 reads TGTGCCAGCAGCCCCGGTTTAGGCCTAGCCCCTGAAGCTTTCTTT.